The 2 T cell receptor beta chains in this list originate from one sample, sequenced in a study of blood T cell repertoires in COVID-19 (dated by TCRdb to the early 2020s). Libraries were prepared through the immunoSEQ multiplex PCR assay. TCRdb took this table from immuneACCESS and kept in-frame rearrangements with V and J called. Such tables lack part of the clones; where checked against another copy, unresolved V genes explain under half of the gap, and the rest is unexplained. The sample table shows a few hundred thousand clones, and 75% to 90% are seen once. The ten largest clones add up to roughly 5.9% of the sample. The material sequenced was peripheral blood. The receptor set was obtained from a woman aged 45-60 years with COVID-19, enrolled during active disease.

The chain recombines TRBV30 with TRBJ1-1; D is unclear. The CDR3 covers 12 residues. Germline values: CDR1 GTSNPN, CDR2 SVGIG (reference sequence). The ends were cut back, 3 bases at V and 3 bases at J, with 8 bases in the middle. Here the CDR3 reads CAWREVDTEAFF. In nucleotides, the CDR3 is TGTGCCTGGAGAGAGGTAGACACTGAAGCTTTCTTT.

V usage is TRBV5-1 and J usage is TRBJ1-3; 9 positions match TRBD1. Germline V CDR1 and CDR2: SGHRS, YFSETQ. The ends lost 3 bases at V and 2 bases at J; junction bases unmatched: 3. The CDR3 has 15 amino acids. As DNA, the CDR3 is TGCGCCAGCAGCTATTACAGGGGGCCTGGAAACACCATATATTTT. Translating gives CASSYYRGPGNTIYF.